These 25 T cell receptor beta chains share one sample of origin, sequenced in a study of cytomegalovirus exposure and HLA in healthy donors. Data came from immunoSEQ multiplex PCR; TCRdb stores just in-frame clones and leaves some out. This repertoire shows 65,000 to 80,000 clones, approximately 94% found once; its top ten account for approximately 3.6%. Sequences were obtained from PBMCs. The receptors stem from a woman aged 18-29 years in good health and CMV-seropositive.

V and J are TRBV5-1 and TRBJ1-6; D is perhaps TRBD1 (6 bases). The germline V gene encodes CDR1 SGHRS and CDR2 YFSETQ. Trimming removed 4 bases from V and 5 bases from J, with 10 bases in between. The CDR3 is 14 residues long. The CDR3 DNA is TGCGCCAGCAGCCTCGGACAGAATAATTCACCCCTCCACTTT. As protein: CASSLGQNNSPLHF. Variable domain in full (rest from reference TRBV5-1 and TRBJ1-6): KAGVTQTPRYLIKTRGQQVTLSCSPISGHRSVSWYQQTPGQGLQFLFEYFSETQRNKGNFPGRFSGRQFSNSRSEMNVSTLELGDSALYLCASSLGQNNSPLHFGNGTRLTVT.

V usage is TRBV10-1 and J usage is TRBJ2-5; 8 bases fit TRBD1. The J call is in doubt because the DNA end fits TRBJ2-7 better. This CDR3 has 15 residues. The germline V gene encodes CDR1 WNHNN and CDR2 SYGVQD (reference sequence). The chain's CDR3 is CASRELEDRVYEQYF. CDR3 coding DNA: TGCGCCAGCAGGGAGCTAGAGGACAGGGTCTACGAGCAGTACTTC.

The chain couples TRBV28 to TRBJ1-2; D remains unclear. CDR1 is MDHEN and CDR2 is SYDVKM in the germline V gene. With 7 bases removed from V and 4 bases from J, the gap between germline ends came to 16 bases. This CDR3 spans 14 amino acids. This CDR3 is CASTSVDNIYGYTF. The CDR3 nucleotides are TGTGCCAGCACCTCGGTAGACAACATCTATGGCTACACCTTC.

This chain connects TRBV19 to TRBJ1-4; 9 nucleotides line up with TRBD1. V was clipped by 3 bases and J by 8 bases; unmatched bases: 4. Germline assignment: CDR1 LNHDA and CDR2 SQIVND (reference sequence). This CDR3 has 14 amino acids. The CDR3 nucleotides read TGTGCCAGTAGTATCACAGGGGGCGGCGAAAAACTGTTTTTT. Its protein is CASSITGGGEKLFF.

The genes are TRBV27 and TRBJ1-2; 9 bases map to TRBD1. The V and J ends lost 5 bases and 4 bases, in that order; junction bases with no gene match: 14. This CDR3 comprises 17 residues. Germline V gives CDR1 MNHEY, CDR2 SMNVEV (reference sequence). CDR3 DNA sequence: TGTGCCAGCAGTCCTAGCTGGGGGACAGGGAACGTCTATGGCTACACCTTC. It specifies CASSPSWGTGNVYGYTF.

The rearrangement uses TRBV15 and TRBJ2-1; 7 bases match TRBD2. The CDR3 totals 15 residues. After removal of 2 bases from V and 7 bases from J, the junction contained 8 bases not matched to a gene. CDR1 is LNHNV and CDR2 is YYDKDF in the germline V gene (reference sequence). This CDR3 is CATSRYGLVRNEQFF. In DNA, the CDR3 is TGTGCCACCAGCAGATACGGACTAGTCAGGAATGAGCAGTTCTTC.

The chain recombines TRBV14 with TRBJ1-6; D perhaps matches TRBD1 (5 bases). V shed 4 bases and J shed 6 bases, with 13 bases lying between them. The CDR3 is made up of 15 amino acids. Looked up from germline, CDR1 is SGHDN and CDR2 is FVKESK. The CDR3 nucleotides read TGTGCCAGCAGCCTAAGCCGGGGGAGTAATTCACCCCTCCACTTT. It yields the protein CASSLSRGSNSPLHF.

This clone was seen just once. The genes are TRBV15 and TRBJ2-3; 7 bases line up with TRBD2. Germline V gene lookup returns CDR1 LNHNV and CDR2 YYDKDF (reference sequence). The V gene end was trimmed by 0 bases and the J gene end by 4 bases; junction bases not matched to a gene: 7. This CDR3 comprises 16 residues. CDR3 sequence reads: CATSRDNGEGADTQYF. In nucleotides, the CDR3 is TGTGCCACCAGCAGAGATAACGGGGAGGGCGCAGATACGCAGTATTTT.

This clone has a single count. The V call is TRBV6-5, the J call TRBJ2-7, with 8 bases that match TRBD2. V lost 6 bases, J lost 2 bases, and 6 bases stayed unmatched. The CDR3 is 14 residues long. Looked up from germline, CDR1 is MNHEY and CDR2 is SVGAGI. The CDR3 sequence: CASSWVAGTYEQYF. DNA for the CDR3: TGTGCCAGCAGCTGGGTAGCGGGAACCTACGAGCAGTACTTC.

The chain links TRBV30 to TRBJ2-7; no firm D call. V was pared by 0 bases and J by 4 bases, with 4 bases between. The germline gives CDR1 GTSNPN, CDR2 SVGIG (reference sequence). The CDR3 contains 11 residues. In DNA, the CDR3 is TGTGCCTGGAGTGTTATTTACGAGCAGTACTTC. Translation gives CAWSVIYEQYF.

The chain couples TRBV27 to TRBJ2-7, with a weak D call TRBD1 (5 bases). The CDR3 spans 14 residues. Germline CDR1 is MNHEY and CDR2 is SMNVEV (reference sequence). The V end was cut by 8 bases, the J end by 4 bases, with 18 bases between. The CDR3 nucleotides are TGTGCCAGCGGATCCTGGACAACTTTTTACGAGCAGTACTTC. This sequence encodes CASGSWTTFYEQYF.

The chain joins TRBV7-2 to TRBJ1-1; D not resolved. This CDR3 spans 11 amino acids. With 4 bases removed from V and 3 bases from J, the gap between germline ends came to 3 bases. CDR1 and CDR2 from the germline V gene are SGHTA and FQGNSA. CDR3 residues: CASSYYTEAFF. In DNA form, the CDR3 reads TGTGCCAGCAGCTACTACACTGAAGCTTTCTTT.

The rearrangement uses TRBV13 and TRBJ1-4, with 11 positions matching TRBD1. The germline V gene has CDR1 PRHDT and CDR2 FYEKMQ (reference sequence). This CDR3 contains 14 residues. The trim removed 6 bases at V and 7 bases at J, leaving 4 bases unmatched. CDR3 DNA: TGTGCCAGCAGTTCCGGGACAGGGGGTGAAAAACTGTTTTTT. Protein sequence: CASSSGTGGEKLFF.

This chain links TRBV4-2 with TRBJ1-5, with a weak D call TRBD1 (5 bases). The CDR3 spans 14 residues. Between the trimmed V and J ends, which lost 1 base and 4 bases, there was a span of 8 bases. Germline assignment: CDR1 LGHNA and CDR2 YNFKEQ. The DNA of the CDR3 is TGTGCCAGCAGCCAAGGGGGGGAGAATCAGCCCCAGCATTTT. The encoded protein is CASSQGGENQPQHF.

V gene TRBV7-2 combines with J gene TRBJ1-1, with 9 bases aligning to TRBD1. The CDR3 length is 15 residues. The junction had 13 bases not matched to a gene; V was cut back by 4 bases and J by 10 bases. Germline-derived CDR1 and CDR2 are SGHTA and FQGNSA. Written as DNA, the CDR3 is TGTGCCAGCAGCTACCCCGGGACAGGGCATCGAGGAGCTTTCTTT. Residues: CASSYPGTGHRGAFF.

The V call is TRBV5-6, the J call TRBJ2-6; weak D call: TRBD2 (6 bases). With 7 bases removed from V and 0 bases from J, the gap between germline ends came to 20 bases. The CDR3 contains 18 residues. The germline gives CDR1 SGHDT, CDR2 YYEEEE. CDR3 in DNA: TGTGCCAGCTACGGGGGTGGGGGACGTTTCTCTGGGGCCAACGTCCTGACTTTC. Translation: CASYGGGGRFSGANVLTF.

The J gene is TRBJ2-3, the V gene TRBV29-1; D gene unclear. This CDR3 spans 11 amino acids. Trimming left V 7 bases short and J 6 bases short, with 11 bases between. Germline V lookup: CDR1 SQVTM, CDR2 ANQGSEA. The CDR3 DNA reads as TGCAGCGGATTTCTAGGCGATACGCAGTATTTT. Amino acids: CSGFLGDTQYF.

V gene TRBV9 combines with J gene TRBJ2-1; 12 nucleotides agree with TRBD2. Germline-derived CDR1 and CDR2 are SGDLS and YYNGEE. V dropped 4 bases and J dropped 5; count of bases not matched to a gene: 4. The CDR3 runs to 15 residues. The CDR3 region is CASSTLAGGDNEQFF. In DNA, the CDR3 is TGTGCCAGCAGCACCCTAGCGGGGGGGGACAATGAGCAGTTCTTC.

The J gene is TRBJ2-2, the V gene TRBV5-1; 8 bases match TRBD1. The V segment lost 0 bases and the J segment 2 bases; nucleotides outside the gene matches: 9. The CDR3 totals 18 residues. The germline CDR1 and CDR2 sequences are SGHRS and YFSETQ. In DNA form, the CDR3 reads TGCGCCAGCAGCTTGGCTCCGCGCAGGGGGCTTAACACCGGGGAGCTGTTTTTT. Its translation is CASSLAPRRGLNTGELFF.

The chain links TRBV11-3 to TRBJ2-7; 10 bases line up with TRBD2. Per germline, CDR1 SGHNT and CDR2 YENEEA. V was pared by 4 bases and J by 3 bases, with 6 bases of the junction left unmatched. This CDR3 has 15 residues. In DNA, the CDR3 is TGTGCCAGCAGCTCCTTAGCGGGGGGCCTCTACGAGCAGTACTTC. Its protein is CASSSLAGGLYEQYF.

This clone was recorded a few times. This chain uses TRBV9 with TRBJ2-3; D perhaps matches TRBD2 (5 bases). V gave up 4 bases and J gave up 2 bases, with 14 bases separating them. The CDR3 covers 15 residues. Germline V gene data show CDR1 as SGDLS and CDR2 as YYNGEE. In DNA, the CDR3 is TGTGCCAGCAGCCCCGCTAGAGGGCCCACAGATACGCAGTATTTT. Its translation is CASSPARGPTDTQYF.

The chain is built from TRBV4-3 and TRBJ2-4, with 7 bases fitting TRBD1. The germline V gene has CDR1 LGHNA and CDR2 YSLEER. V trimming: 0 bases; J trimming: 0 bases; junction bases outside the gene matches: 8. The CDR3 has 18 amino acids. This chain's CDR3 is CASSQDQGENVAKNIQYF. The CDR3 nucleotides read TGCGCCAGCAGCCAAGATCAGGGGGAGAACGTAGCCAAAAACATTCAGTACTTC.

J is TRBJ1-5 and V is TRBV19; D unresolved. The CDR3 length is 15 residues. Germline CDR1 reads LNHDA; CDR2 reads SQIVND (reference sequence). The V gene lost 7 bases and the J gene lost 4 bases, with 17 bases spanning the gap. The CDR3 DNA reads TGTGCCAGTACCCCGGGCGGCCGGAGGAATCAGCCCCAGCATTTT. Translating gives CASTPGGRRNQPQHF.

The chain joins TRBV5-1 to TRBJ1-2; D gene ambiguous. CDR3 length: 14 amino acids. CDR1 is SGHRS, CDR2 YFSETQ, per germline. Trimming pared 4 bases from V and 1 base from J, leaving 11 bases between. The CDR3 sequence is CASSLSGNNYGYTF. The CDR3 region has the DNA TGCGCCAGCAGCCTGTCAGGAAATAACTATGGCTACACCTTC. Full variable domain (missing parts from reference TRBV5-1 and TRBJ1-2): KAGVTQTPRYLIKTRGQQVTLSCSPISGHRSVSWYQQTPGQGLQFLFEYFSETQRNKGNFPGRFSGRQFSNSRSEMNVSTLELGDSALYLCASSLSGNNYGYTFGSGTRLTVV.

V gene TRBV4-3 combines with J gene TRBJ1-2; the D is unclear. CDR3 length: 14 residues. From germline, CDR1 is LGHNA and CDR2 YSLEER. Trimming took off 0 bases at V and 2 bases at J, with 7 bases between the two ends. The CDR3 nucleotides read TGCGCCAGCAGCCAAGAGGTACGGAACTATGGCTACACCTTC. It is translated as CASSQEVRNYGYTF.